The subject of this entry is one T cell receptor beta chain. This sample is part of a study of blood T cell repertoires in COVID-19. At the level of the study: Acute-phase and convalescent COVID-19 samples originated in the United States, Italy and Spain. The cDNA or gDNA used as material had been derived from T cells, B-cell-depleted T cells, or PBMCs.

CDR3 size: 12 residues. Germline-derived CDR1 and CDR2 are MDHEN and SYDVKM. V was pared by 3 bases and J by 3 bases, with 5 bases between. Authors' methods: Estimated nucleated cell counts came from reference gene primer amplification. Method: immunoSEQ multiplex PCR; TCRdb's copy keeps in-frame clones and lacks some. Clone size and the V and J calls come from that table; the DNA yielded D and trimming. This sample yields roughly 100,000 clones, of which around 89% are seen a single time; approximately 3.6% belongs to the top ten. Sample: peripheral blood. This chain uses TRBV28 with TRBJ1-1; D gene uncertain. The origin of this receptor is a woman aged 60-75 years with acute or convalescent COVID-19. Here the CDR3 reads CASSFGDTEAFF. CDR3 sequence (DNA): TGTGCCAGCAGTTTCGGGGACACTGAAGCTTTCTTT.